Each of the 8 T cell receptor beta chains below was sequenced from the same sample in a study of radiation and T cells in renal cell carcinoma. This table comes from immunoSEQ multiplex PCR, and its TCRdb copy is limited to in-frame clones, with some not included. The profile shows about 140,000 clones, 75% to 90% of them singletons. Time point specified: blood 4 weeks post-SBRT, at nephrectomy. Specified treatment: 15 Gy SBRT to primary tumor, nephrectomy 4 weeks later. The sequencing here drew on blood, taken from a patient whose treatment included radiotherapy and nephrectomy. The source of these receptors is a woman aged 45 to 65 with renal cell carcinoma.

The chain links TRBV11-3 to TRBJ1-1; D uncertain. Trimming cost V 3 bases and J 1 base, with 6 bases left between them. The CDR3 covers 13 residues. Looked up from germline, CDR1 is SGHNT and CDR2 is YENEEA. The CDR3 DNA is TGTGCCAGCAGCTTCGGCGGGAACACTGAAGCTTTCTTT. Encoded protein: CASSFGGNTEAFF.

CDR3 region: CASRAGEVQPQHF. For the CDR3, the DNA is TGTGCCAGCAGGGCGGGGGAGGTGCAGCCCCAGCATTTT. The chain uses TRBV2 and TRBJ1-5; possibly TRBD1 for D (5 bases). Trimming shortened V by 6 bases and J by 7 bases, and 13 bases separated the two germline ends. CDR3 length: 13 amino acids. In germline, CDR1 is SNHLY, CDR2 FYNNEI.

This clone was picked up one time. The chain couples TRBV4-1 to TRBJ2-7; no reliable D call. This CDR3 has 16 residues. V was pared by 0 bases and J by 0 bases, with 12 bases between. Germline CDR1 is MGHRA and CDR2 is YSYEKL. Written as DNA, the CDR3 is TGCGCCAGCAGCCAAGATTATAACTCCCTCTCCTACGAGCAGTACTTC. It translates to CASSQDYNSLSYEQYF.

The V call is TRBV18, the J call TRBJ1-1; D gene unclear. CDR1 KGHSH and CDR2 LQKENI come from the germline V gene. V was trimmed by 1 base and J by 0 bases, leaving 0 bases between them. CDR3 size: 12 residues. This CDR3 is CASSPLNTEAFF. CDR3 sequence (DNA): TGTGCCAGCTCACCACTGAACACTGAAGCTTTCTTT.

The V call is TRBV2, the J call TRBJ2-1; 13 bases match TRBD2. The CDR3 is 14 residues long. With 8 bases clipped from V and 4 bases from J, the junction kept 2 bases outside the gene matches. Germline V gene lookup returns CDR1 SNHLY and CDR2 FYNNEI. The CDR3 coding sequence is TGTGCCAGCTGGACTAGCGGGGGATACAATGAGCAGTTCTTC. Amino acid sequence: CASWTSGGYNEQFF.

The rearrangement uses TRBV28 and TRBJ2-7; 13 bases line up with TRBD2. Germline V lookup: CDR1 MDHEN, CDR2 SYDVKM. V shed 7 bases and J 3 bases; nucleotides not matched to a gene: 15. The CDR3 runs 18 residues. CDR3 bases: TGTGCCAGCAACCGAGGGACTAGCGGGATGGGTTATTTCTACGAGCAGTACTTC. This gives the protein CASNRGTSGMGYFYEQYF.

This chain uses TRBV9 with TRBJ2-5, with D possibly being TRBD1 (5 bases). CDR1 is SGDLS, CDR2 YYNGEE, per germline. V was clipped by 0 bases and J by 2 bases, with 8 bases between them. The CDR3 runs 14 residues. As DNA, the CDR3 is TGTGCCAGCAGCGTAGCTGACAGTCAAGAGACCCAGTACTTC. Amino acids: CASSVADSQETQYF. The whole variable domain, remainder taken from reference TRBV9 and TRBJ2-5, is DSGVTQTPKHLITATGQRVTLRCSPRSGDLSVYWYQQSLDQGLQFLIQYYNGEERAKGNILERFSAQQFPDLHSELNLSSLELGDSALYFCASSVADSQETQYFGPGTRLLVL.

This chain uses TRBV7-9 with TRBJ2-1; TRBD1 agrees at 8 bases. The CDR3 has 13 amino acids. Germline lookup yields CDR1 SEHNR and CDR2 FQNEAQ (reference sequence). Trimming at V came to 4 bases and at J to 7 bases, leaving 3 bases not matched to a gene. The CDR3 loop reads CASSSQGGNEQFF. CDR3 in DNA: TGTGCCAGCAGCTCACAGGGGGGTAATGAGCAGTTCTTC.